One and the same sample provided the 26 T cell receptor beta chains below, sequenced in a study of neoadjuvant anti-PD-1 for oral cavity cancer. Sequenced by immunoSEQ multiplex PCR; TCRdb stores in-frame clones only, minus some. The sample contains approximately 68,000 clones, about 90% of which appear only once. The time point denotes: after neoadjuvant nivolumab, at surgical resection. The sequencing here drew on PBMCs, taken after nivolumab (anti-PD-1) treatment. All receptors come from a person between 40 and 79 years old with oral cavity squamous cell carcinoma.

The DNA for the CDR3 is TGCGCCAGCAGCGCCCGGGGTTTCGCTGAAGCTTTCTTT. Its protein is CASSARGFAEAFF. The chain has TRBV5-1 and TRBJ1-1; D is unclear. Germline CDR1 and CDR2: SGHRS and YFSETQ. The CDR3 runs to 13 residues. V lost 4 bases and J 6 bases, leaving 13 bases between the germline ends.

The gene calls are TRBV28 and TRBJ2-7; 7 bases map to TRBD1. CDR3 size: 14 residues. Germline CDR1 MDHEN, CDR2 SYDVKM. The V gene end was trimmed by 5 bases and the J gene end by 4 bases; junction bases not matched to a gene: 8. The DNA for the CDR3 is TGTGCCAGCAGTACTCCCGGGACAGTATACGAGCAGTACTTC. Translating gives CASSTPGTVYEQYF.

V gene TRBV7-9 combines with J gene TRBJ1-5; D unclear. Deletions cut 3 bases from V and 5 bases from J, with 8 bases between. CDR1 SEHNR and CDR2 FQNEAQ come from the germline V gene (reference sequence). This CDR3 has 13 residues. CDR3 sequence: CASSFRTDQPQHF. CDR3 coding DNA: TGTGCCAGCAGCTTTAGGACGGATCAGCCCCAGCATTTT.

The chain couples TRBV11-3 to TRBJ2-3, with TRBD2 matching 9 bases. J gave up 0 bases and V 1 base, and 2 bases lay outside the gene matches. Per the germline V gene, CDR1 is SGHNT and CDR2 is YENEEA. This CDR3 is built from 16 residues. The CDR3 nucleotides are TGTGCCAGCAGCTTAGGACTAGCGGCCAGCACAGATACGCAGTATTTT. It translates to CASSLGLAASTDTQYF.

This clone appeared a few times. This chain links TRBV2 with TRBJ1-5; D gene unclear. The CDR3 consists of 15 residues. CDR1 and CDR2 from the germline V gene are SNHLY and FYNNEI. The V gene lost 3 bases and the J gene lost 4 bases, with 13 bases spanning the gap. The DNA of the CDR3 is TGTGCCAGCAGTGAGGCGTGGGGAGGGAATCAGCCCCAGCATTTT. This translates into CASSEAWGGNQPQHF.

This clone occurred once. The chain joins TRBV7-8 to TRBJ1-4, with 9 bases fitting TRBD1. The CDR3 is 15 amino acids. V gave up 5 bases and J gave up 6 bases; unmatched junction bases: 7. Per germline, CDR1 SGHVS and CDR2 FQNEAQ. The CDR3 nucleotides read TGTGCCAGCAGCATAGGACAGGGGCTTTATGAAAAACTGTTTTTT. This translates into CASSIGQGLYEKLFF.

V gene TRBV28 combines with J gene TRBJ2-7; 10 nucleotides match TRBD1. The V gene's germline CDR1 is MDHEN and CDR2 SYDVKM. J lost 2 bases, V lost 7 bases, and 8 bases had no gene match. The CDR3 length is 15 residues. Written as DNA, the CDR3 is TGTGCCAGCACGGACGGGACAGGGGATACCTACGAGCAGTACTTC. Translated, it gives CASTDGTGDTYEQYF.

The V gene is TRBV7-8, the J gene TRBJ2-4; D may be TRBD2 (7 bases). The CDR3 loop spans 13 amino acids. Germline CDR1 and CDR2: SGHVS and FQNEAQ. The V and J ends lost 5 bases and 7 bases respectively, with 12 bases between them. The CDR3 reads CASSEGGGNIQYF. The DNA of the CDR3 is TGTGCCAGCAGCGAGGGAGGGGGGAACATTCAGTACTTC.

CDR3 loop: CASSKNRGAAGELFF. CDR3 DNA sequence: TGTGCCAGCAGCAAAAACAGGGGTGCCGCCGGGGAGCTGTTTTTT. This chain links TRBV21-1 with TRBJ2-2; the table's D call, TRBD1, has no DNA check behind it. TRBV21-1 is a recognized pseudogene. The length of the CDR3 is 15 residues.

The rearrangement uses TRBV6-1 and TRBJ1-2; D is unclear. The CDR3 runs to 16 residues. V was pared by 4 bases and J by 3 bases, with 18 bases between. Germline assignment: CDR1 MNHNS and CDR2 SASEGT. CDR3 DNA: TGTGCCAGCAGTGGAACTATAGGGAACGTTCACTATGGCTACACCTTC. Protein: CASSGTIGNVHYGYTF.

The chain recombines TRBV30 with TRBJ1-1, with D maybe TRBD1 (5 bases). Trimming removed 1 base from V and 5 bases from J, with 17 bases in between. CDR3 length equals 15 residues. CDR1 and CDR2 (germline): GTSNPN, SVGIG (reference sequence). The CDR3 region has the DNA TGTGCCTGGAGTGGGTTCGGGGCGGGGGAGACTGAAGCTTTCTTT. This translates into CAWSGFGAGETEAFF.

The chain links TRBV10-3 to TRBJ2-5; maybe TRBD1 (5 bases). This CDR3 is 15 amino acids long. The V and J ends lost 3 bases and 4 bases respectively, with 15 bases between them. The germline V gene has CDR1 ENHRY and CDR2 SYGVKD. The CDR3 spells CAISEAQGPGETQYF. DNA of the CDR3: TGTGCCATCAGTGAAGCTCAGGGTCCGGGAGAGACCCAGTACTTC.

This sequence joins TRBV19 and TRBJ1-1; 9 nucleotides agree with TRBD1. With 5 bases clipped from V and 4 bases from J, the junction kept 8 bases outside the gene matches. The CDR3 is 15 residues long. Germline assignment: CDR1 LNHDA and CDR2 SQIVND (reference sequence). CDR3 bases: TGTGCCAGTAGTGGGCCGGGACAGGGAGGCACTGAAGCTTTCTTT. The encoded protein is CASSGPGQGGTEAFF.

This clone was seen only a few times. The chain is built from TRBV7-3 and TRBJ1-1; 11 nucleotides align to TRBD1. CDR3 length: 16 residues. Looked up from germline, CDR1 is SGHTA and CDR2 is FQGTGA. Losses at the gene ends were 4 bases for V and 1 base for J; bases not matched to a gene: 5. The CDR3 region is CASSWTGGLGNTEAFF. The CDR3 DNA reads as TGTGCCAGCAGCTGGACAGGGGGCCTTGGGAACACTGAAGCTTTCTTT.

V is TRBV11-2 and J is TRBJ1-2, with 8 bases identical to TRBD1. CDR1 and CDR2 from the germline V gene are SGHAT and FQNNGV. This CDR3 contains 14 residues. V dropped 1 base and J dropped 8; count of bases not matched to a gene: 6. The CDR3: CASSLGGRGQGYTF. Here the CDR3 DNA reads TGTGCCAGCAGCTTAGGGGGCAGGGGGCAAGGCTACACCTTC.

The rearrangement uses TRBV25-1 and TRBJ2-4, with 9 bases that match TRBD2. The germline V gene has CDR1 MGHDK and CDR2 SYGVNS. Unmatched junction bases numbered 8, after V lost 3 bases and J lost 2 bases. The CDR3 length is 17 residues. CDR3 loop: CASSESGLARTKNIQYF. CDR3 DNA: TGTGCCAGCAGTGAGTCCGGACTAGCGAGAACCAAAAACATTCAGTACTTC.

The chain joins TRBV11-3 to TRBJ2-1; D possibly corresponds to TRBD2 (5 bases). Germline values: CDR1 SGHNT, CDR2 YENEEA. This CDR3 contains 15 residues. V was trimmed by 3 bases and J by 3 bases, leaving 12 bases between them. The CDR3: CASSFSAGSYNEQFF. In nucleotides, the CDR3 is TGTGCCAGCAGCTTTTCTGCGGGTAGCTACAATGAGCAGTTCTTC.

This clone was observed once. The chain joins TRBV7-2 to TRBJ2-1; TRBD2 matches 13 bases. CDR3 size: 15 residues. V dropped 7 bases and J dropped 6; count of bases not matched to a gene: 6. Germline CDR1 is SGHTA and CDR2 is FQGNSA. CDR3 region: CASNLGLAGSNEQFF. The CDR3 bases are TGTGCCAGCAACCTGGGACTAGCGGGGAGCAATGAGCAGTTCTTC.

This chain uses TRBV11-2 with TRBJ1-5, with D uncertain. The CDR3 length is 13 residues. Trimming took off 2 bases at V and 7 bases at J, with 9 bases between the two ends. Germline CDR1 is SGHAT and CDR2 is FQNNGV. The CDR3 DNA reads TGTGCCAGCAGCTTATGGCTGGGACAGCCCCAGCATTTT. This encodes CASSLWLGQPQHF. Full variable domain (missing parts from reference TRBV11-2 and TRBJ1-5): EAGVAQSPRYKIIEKRQSVAFWCNPISGHATLYWYQQILGQGPKLLIQFQNNGVVDDSQLPKDRFSAERLKGVDSTLKIQPAKLEDSAVYLCASSLWLGQPQHFGDGTRLSIL.

The J gene is TRBJ2-1, the V gene TRBV10-3, with D unclear. CDR1 is ENHRY and CDR2 is SYGVKD in the germline V gene. This CDR3 spans 15 amino acids. V lost 0 bases and J lost 3, with 9 bases in between. The CDR3 reads CAISESGAGYNEQFF. The CDR3 nucleotides read TGTGCCATCAGTGAGTCAGGCGCCGGCTACAATGAGCAGTTCTTC.

The J gene is TRBJ2-3, the V gene TRBV19, with D unclear. Looked up from germline, CDR1 is LNHDA and CDR2 is SQIVND (reference sequence). The CDR3 loop spans 14 amino acids. Trimming shortened V by 2 bases and J by 2 bases, and 8 bases separated the two germline ends. The CDR3 spells CASSIRPNTDTQYF. In DNA, the CDR3 is TGTGCCAGTAGTATAAGGCCTAACACAGATACGCAGTATTTT.

V and J are TRBV7-2 and TRBJ2-2; 8 positions match TRBD2. This CDR3 has 15 amino acids. Germline lookup yields CDR1 SGHTA and CDR2 FQGNSA. V dropped 5 bases and J dropped 0; count of bases not matched to a gene: 2. CDR3 region: CASSVSGTNTGELFF. In nucleotides, the CDR3 is TGTGCCAGCAGCGTTAGCGGGACGAACACCGGGGAGCTGTTTTTT.

This chain uses TRBV5-6 with TRBJ2-7; D not certain. Germline V CDR1 and CDR2: SGHDT, YYEEEE. The CDR3 totals 15 residues. Trimming cost V 8 bases and J 2 bases, with 20 bases left between them. The CDR3 nucleotides are TGTGCCAGTCTACAAGCACGGCGAATTGCCTACGAGCAGTACTTC. Amino acids: CASLQARRIAYEQYF.

The chain recombines TRBV6-1 with TRBJ1-2; a weak D match, TRBD1 (6 bases). Looked up from germline, CDR1 is MNHNS and CDR2 is SASEGT. V dropped 4 bases and J dropped 5 bases, with 14 bases sitting between them. The CDR3 runs 14 residues. In DNA, the CDR3 is TGTGCCAGCAGTGTCCCACGGACAGAGTATGGCTACACCTTC. Residues: CASSVPRTEYGYTF.

The genes are TRBV6-1 and TRBJ1-5; the D is unclear. Trimming pared 1 base from V and 1 base from J, leaving 5 bases between. The length of the CDR3 is 14 residues. Germline loops: CDR1 MNHNS, CDR2 SASEGT. In DNA, the CDR3 is TGTGCCAGCAGTGAAGTGGACAGCAATCAGCCCCAGCATTTT. This encodes CASSEVDSNQPQHF.

Worth noting for this clone: At one boundary the junction diverges from the germline segment, which might be a read error. The chain uses TRBV7-7 and TRBJ2-5, with D perhaps TRBD1 or TRBD2 (5 bases each). This CDR3 spans 15 amino acids. The germline V gene encodes CDR1 SSHAT and CDR2 FNYEAQ (reference sequence). CDR3 in amino acids: CASSSGRVFQETQYF. CDR3 nucleotide sequence: TGTGCTAGCAGCTCAGGGAGAGTATTTCAAGAGACCCAGTACTTC.